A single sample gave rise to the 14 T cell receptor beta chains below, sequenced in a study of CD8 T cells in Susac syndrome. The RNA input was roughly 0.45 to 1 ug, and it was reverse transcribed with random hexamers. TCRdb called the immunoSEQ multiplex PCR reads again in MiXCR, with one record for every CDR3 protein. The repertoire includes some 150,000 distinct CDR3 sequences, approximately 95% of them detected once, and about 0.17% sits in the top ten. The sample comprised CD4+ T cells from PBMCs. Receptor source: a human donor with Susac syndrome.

The DNA of the CDR3 is TGTGCCAGCAGCCCCCCGGGAGGCCACGAGCAGTACTTC. Translation gives CASSPPGGHEQYF. The chain couples TRBV3-1 to TRBJ2-7; 7 bases align to TRBD2. Germline assignment: CDR1 LGHDT and CDR2 YNNKEL (reference sequence). This CDR3 has 13 amino acids. Trimming at V came to 4 bases and at J to 5 bases, leaving 5 bases not matched to a gene.

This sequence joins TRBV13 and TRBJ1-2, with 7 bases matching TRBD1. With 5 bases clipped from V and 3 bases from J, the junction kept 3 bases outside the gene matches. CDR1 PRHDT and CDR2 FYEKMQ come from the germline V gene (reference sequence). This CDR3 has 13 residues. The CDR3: CASSKTGYYGYTF. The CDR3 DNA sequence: TGTGCCAGCAGCAAGACAGGGTACTATGGCTACACCTTC.

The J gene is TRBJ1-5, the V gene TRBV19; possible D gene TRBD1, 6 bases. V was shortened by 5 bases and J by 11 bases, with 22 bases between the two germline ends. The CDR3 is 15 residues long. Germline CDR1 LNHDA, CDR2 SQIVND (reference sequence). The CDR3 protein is CASSAQGTSPSAQHF. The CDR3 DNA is TGTGCCAGTAGTGCACAGGGCACCTCGCCTTCAGCCCAGCATTTT.

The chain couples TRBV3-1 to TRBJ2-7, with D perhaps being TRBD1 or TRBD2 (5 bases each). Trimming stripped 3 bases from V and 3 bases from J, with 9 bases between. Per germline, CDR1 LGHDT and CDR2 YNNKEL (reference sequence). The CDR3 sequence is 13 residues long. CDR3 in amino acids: CASSHRGSYEQYF. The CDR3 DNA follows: TGTGCCAGCAGCCACCGGGGCAGCTACGAGCAGTACTTC.

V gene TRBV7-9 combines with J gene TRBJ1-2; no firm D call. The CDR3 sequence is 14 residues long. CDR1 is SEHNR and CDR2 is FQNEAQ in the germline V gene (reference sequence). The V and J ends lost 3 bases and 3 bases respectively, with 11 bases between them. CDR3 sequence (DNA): TGTGCCAGCAGCTTCGTAGGGAGGGACTATGGCTACACCTTC. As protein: CASSFVGRDYGYTF.

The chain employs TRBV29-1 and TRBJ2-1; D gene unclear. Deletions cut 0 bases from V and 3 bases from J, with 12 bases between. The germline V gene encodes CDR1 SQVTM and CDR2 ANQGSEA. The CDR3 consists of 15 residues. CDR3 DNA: TGCAGCGTTGAAGATTTAGGTCTGGTCTACAATGAGCAGTTCTTC. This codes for CSVEDLGLVYNEQFF.

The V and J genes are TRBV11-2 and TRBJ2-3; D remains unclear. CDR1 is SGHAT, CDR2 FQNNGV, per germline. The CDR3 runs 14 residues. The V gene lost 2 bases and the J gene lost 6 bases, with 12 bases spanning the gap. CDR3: CASSLYRSADTQYF. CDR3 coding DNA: TGTGCCAGCAGCTTATACCGCTCTGCCGATACGCAGTATTTT.

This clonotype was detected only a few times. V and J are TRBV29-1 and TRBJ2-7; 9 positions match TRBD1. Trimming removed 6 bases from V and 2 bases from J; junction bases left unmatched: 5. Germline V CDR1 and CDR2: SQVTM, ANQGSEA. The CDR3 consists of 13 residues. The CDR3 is CSVRTGGAYEQYF. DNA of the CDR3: TGCAGCGTGCGCACAGGGGGCGCCTACGAGCAGTACTTC.

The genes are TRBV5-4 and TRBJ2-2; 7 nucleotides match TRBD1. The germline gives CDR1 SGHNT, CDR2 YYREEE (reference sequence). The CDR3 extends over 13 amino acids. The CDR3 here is CATDRANTGELFF. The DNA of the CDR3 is TGTGCGACCGACAGGGCAAACACCGGGGAGCTGTTTTTT.

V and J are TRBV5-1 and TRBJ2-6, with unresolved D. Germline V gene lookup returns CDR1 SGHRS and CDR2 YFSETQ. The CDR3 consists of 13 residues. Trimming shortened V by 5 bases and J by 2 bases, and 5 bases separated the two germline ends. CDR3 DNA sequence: TGCGCCAGCAGATCTACTGGGGCCAACGTCCTGACTTTC. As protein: CASRSTGANVLTF.

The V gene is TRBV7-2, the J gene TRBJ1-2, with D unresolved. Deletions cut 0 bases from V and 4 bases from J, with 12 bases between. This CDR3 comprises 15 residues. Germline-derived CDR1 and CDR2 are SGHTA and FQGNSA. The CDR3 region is CASSLAGSPFYGYTF. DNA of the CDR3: TGTGCCAGCAGCTTAGCGGGCTCGCCGTTCTATGGCTACACCTTC.

CDR3 in DNA: TGTGCCACCAACGGACCCTTCAAAGGCTACACCTTC. Protein: CATNGPFKGYTF. This chain links TRBV24-1 with TRBJ1-2, with D unclear. This CDR3 has 12 residues. The V end was cut by 8 bases, the J end by 8 bases, with 14 bases between. CDR1 and CDR2 (germline): KGHDR, SFDVKD.

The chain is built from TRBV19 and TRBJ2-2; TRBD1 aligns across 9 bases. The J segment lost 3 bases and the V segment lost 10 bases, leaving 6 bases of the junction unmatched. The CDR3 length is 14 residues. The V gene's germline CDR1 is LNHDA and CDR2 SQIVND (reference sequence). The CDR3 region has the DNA TGTGCCACTACAGGGGGCGCCTACACCGGGGAGCTGTTTTTT. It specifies CATTGGAYTGELFF.

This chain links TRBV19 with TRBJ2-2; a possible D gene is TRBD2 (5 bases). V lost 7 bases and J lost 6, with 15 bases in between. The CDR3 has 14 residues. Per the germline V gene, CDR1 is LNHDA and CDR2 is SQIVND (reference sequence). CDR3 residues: CASTLWRRSGELFF. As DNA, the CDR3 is TGTGCCAGTACCCTATGGAGGAGGTCCGGGGAGCTGTTTTTT.